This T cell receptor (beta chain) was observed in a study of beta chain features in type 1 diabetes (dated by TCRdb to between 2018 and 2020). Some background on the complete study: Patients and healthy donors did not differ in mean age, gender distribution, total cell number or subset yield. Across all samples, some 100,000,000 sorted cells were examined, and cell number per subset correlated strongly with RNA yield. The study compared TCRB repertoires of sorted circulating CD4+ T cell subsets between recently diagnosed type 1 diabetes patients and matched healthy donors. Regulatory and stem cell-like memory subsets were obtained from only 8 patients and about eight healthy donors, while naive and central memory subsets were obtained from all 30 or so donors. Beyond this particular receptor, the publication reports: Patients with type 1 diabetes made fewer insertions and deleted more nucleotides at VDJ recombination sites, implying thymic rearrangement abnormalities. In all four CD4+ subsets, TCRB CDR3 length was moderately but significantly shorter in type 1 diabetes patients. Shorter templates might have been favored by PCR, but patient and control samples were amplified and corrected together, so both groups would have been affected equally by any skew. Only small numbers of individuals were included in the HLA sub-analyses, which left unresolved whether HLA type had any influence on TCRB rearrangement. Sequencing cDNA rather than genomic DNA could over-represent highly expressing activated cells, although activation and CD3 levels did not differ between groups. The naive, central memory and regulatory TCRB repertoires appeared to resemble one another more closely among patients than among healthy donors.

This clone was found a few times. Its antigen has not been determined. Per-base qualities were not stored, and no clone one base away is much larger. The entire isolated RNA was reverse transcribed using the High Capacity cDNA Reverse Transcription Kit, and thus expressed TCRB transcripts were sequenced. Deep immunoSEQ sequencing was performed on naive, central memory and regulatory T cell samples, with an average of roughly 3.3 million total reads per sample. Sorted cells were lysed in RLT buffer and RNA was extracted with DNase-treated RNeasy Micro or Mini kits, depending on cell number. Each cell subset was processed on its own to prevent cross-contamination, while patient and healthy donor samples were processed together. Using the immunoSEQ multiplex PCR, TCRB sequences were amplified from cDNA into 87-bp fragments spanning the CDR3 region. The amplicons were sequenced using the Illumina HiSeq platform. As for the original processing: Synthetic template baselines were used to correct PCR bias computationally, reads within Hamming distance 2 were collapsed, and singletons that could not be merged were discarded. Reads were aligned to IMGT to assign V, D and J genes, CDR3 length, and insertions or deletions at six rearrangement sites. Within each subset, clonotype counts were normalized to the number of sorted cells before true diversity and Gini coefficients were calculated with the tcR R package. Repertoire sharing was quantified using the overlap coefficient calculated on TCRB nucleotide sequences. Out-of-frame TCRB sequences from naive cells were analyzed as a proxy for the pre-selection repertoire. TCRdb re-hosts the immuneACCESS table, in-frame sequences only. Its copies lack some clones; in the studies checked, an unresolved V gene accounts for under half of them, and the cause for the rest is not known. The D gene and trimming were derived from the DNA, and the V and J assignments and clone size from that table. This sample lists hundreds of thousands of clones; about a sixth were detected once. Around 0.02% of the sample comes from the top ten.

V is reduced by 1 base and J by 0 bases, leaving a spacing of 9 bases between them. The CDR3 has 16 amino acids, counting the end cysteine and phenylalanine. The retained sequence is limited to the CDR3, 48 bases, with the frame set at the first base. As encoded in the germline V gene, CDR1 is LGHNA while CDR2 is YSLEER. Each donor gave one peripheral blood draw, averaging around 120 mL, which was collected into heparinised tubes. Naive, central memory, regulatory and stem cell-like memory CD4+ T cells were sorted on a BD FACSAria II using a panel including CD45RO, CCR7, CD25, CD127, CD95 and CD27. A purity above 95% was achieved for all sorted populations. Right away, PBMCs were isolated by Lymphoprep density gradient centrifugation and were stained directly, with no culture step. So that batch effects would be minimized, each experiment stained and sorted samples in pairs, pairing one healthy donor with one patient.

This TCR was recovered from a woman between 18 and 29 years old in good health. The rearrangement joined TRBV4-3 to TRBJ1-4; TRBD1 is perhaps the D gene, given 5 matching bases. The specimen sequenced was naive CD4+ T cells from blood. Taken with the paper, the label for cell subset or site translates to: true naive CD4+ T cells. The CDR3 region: CASSQGGRATNEKLFF. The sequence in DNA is TGCGCCAGCAGCCAAGGGGGCAGAGCAACTAATGAAAAACTGTTTTTT.